The TCR beta chain under discussion was sequenced for a study of a mutant IDH1 vaccine in newly diagnosed glioma (dated by TCRdb to 2020 to 2022). In the study overall: Patients were given eight vaccinations, in weeks 1, 3, 5, 7, 11, 15, 19 and 23, which matched visits V03 through V10. Vaccination started 4-6 weeks after radiotherapy alone, or was given together with temozolomide cycles in the groups whose treatment included chemotherapy. Of the 25 to 40 patients who were treated, 62.5% were male and approximately 38% were female, and the mean age was roughly 40 years. Before enrollment, patients had received standard therapy of radiotherapy alone, temozolomide alone, or radiochemotherapy with temozolomide; most received the combination. Peripheral blood was collected at six visits: V03 (baseline), V05, V07, V10, V12 and V13. Longitudinal TCRB deep sequencing was done for 25 treated patients, wherever samples were available for exploratory analyses.

Its CDR3 holds 14 amino acids, cysteine through phenylalanine. This entry keeps only the CDR3 DNA: 42 bases, framed from base 1. V is pared back by 2 bases and J by 5 bases, with 10 bases lying between the germline termini. CDR1 and CDR2 are drawn from the germline V gene: MNHNS, SASEGT. Comments on this clone: Its antigen is not yet known. Qualities for individual bases were not recorded, and no much larger clone is one base off.

The library came from the immunoSEQ multiplex PCR assay. Following the manufacturer's protocol, the hsTCRB Kit was used to amplify rearranged TCR beta chain sequences. Sequencing of TCRB libraries was carried out on an Illumina MiSeq. Per the source publication's procedure: The proprietary platform of the kit vendor was used for demultiplexing, trimming and gene mapping. What TCRdb holds here is the immuneACCESS table cut down to in-frame rearrangements. Part of the clones is not present; checked against another copy, under half of the missing clones reflect an unresolved V gene, and the others are unexplained. Clonal size and the V and J genes are those of that table, whereas D and trimming came from the DNA. The sample table holds tens of thousands of clones, of which 70% to 85% were seen once. In total, the top ten clones hold roughly 22% of the sample. Summary of the overall study and its limitations: PBMC samples for TCRB deep sequencing were selected based on availability. The authors stated that sample limitations prevented analyses of patient blood samples from being reproduced. Vaccine-induced immune responses across multiple MHC alleles were detected in 80% to 95% of patients. Pseudoprogression appeared unrelated to alterations in the top peripheral T cell clonotypes detected by TCRB sequencing.

Read against the paper, the sample's time point label means: week 5, during vaccination. A 20-mer mutant IDH1 peptide at 300 micrograms in Montanide made up each vaccine dose, which was injected subcutaneously together with topical imiquimod. All donors had newly diagnosed IDH1-mutant astrocytomas of WHO grade 3 or 4 that showed loss of nuclear ATRX. The samples were drawn from NOA16, a multicentre, single-arm, open-label phase I trial in Germany that tested a mutant IDH1 peptide vaccine in humans for the first time. Genomic DNA for TCRB sequencing was extracted from EDTA blood using the DNeasy Blood and Tissue Kit.

Sequenced material: PBMCs, taken from a glioma patient whose treatment included an IDH1 peptide vaccine. The rearrangement joined TRBV6-1 to TRBJ1-5; no D segment can be confidently identified. The receptor comes from a man in his thirties or forties with glioma. The nucleotides are TGTGCCAGCAGTGAATCTCCGTGGGATCAGCCCCAGCATTTT. Its translation is CASSESPWDQPQHF.